The 30 T cell receptor beta chains presented below share a single source sample, sequenced in a study of CD8+ T cells in alopecia areata. Reverse transcription of extracted RNA yielded cDNA, which provided the sequencing template. The protocol was immunoSEQ multiplex PCR, while the TCRdb copy is restricted to in-frame clones and leaves out a portion. The sample contains about 70,000 clones, approximately 28% of which appear only once. Treatment in this sample: oral pan-JAK inhibitor, 5-10 mg twice daily. The sample was CD8+ T cells sorted from blood, taken at week 4, from a patient treated with tofacitinib. The receptors were gathered from a human donor with alopecia areata.

This clone was observed a handful of times. The rearrangement joins TRBV30 to TRBJ2-7; D is perhaps TRBD2 (5 bases). This CDR3 contains 13 residues. Germline-derived CDR1 and CDR2 are GTSNPN and SVGIG (reference sequence). V lost 2 bases and J lost 2, with 10 bases in between. As DNA, the CDR3 is TGTGCCTGGAGTCCCAGCGGTACCTACGAGCAGTACTTC. Translation gives CAWSPSGTYEQYF.

There are a few counts of this clone. The V gene is TRBV30, the J gene TRBJ2-7; the D gene is possibly TRBD1 (7 bases). The CDR3 runs 13 residues. V dropped 1 base and J dropped 7 bases, with 14 bases sitting between them. Germline CDR1 is GTSNPN and CDR2 is SVGIG (reference sequence). This CDR3 is CAWSGGDSSEQYF. The DNA for the CDR3 is TGTGCCTGGAGTGGGGGGGACAGTTCTGAGCAGTACTTC.

V and J are TRBV29-1 and TRBJ2-1; tentatively, D is TRBD1 (5 bases). The CDR3 is made up of 13 amino acids. Germline lookup yields CDR1 SQVTM and CDR2 ANQGSEA. The V end lost 2 bases, the J end lost 3 bases, and 8 bases lay between the germline ends. The CDR3 coding sequence is TGCAGCGTTGAAAGCCAGGGCTACAATGAGCAGTTCTTC. Amino acid sequence: CSVESQGYNEQFF.

V is TRBV29-1 and J is TRBJ2-2; 7 bases map to TRBD1. V was pared by 3 bases and J by 3 bases, with 4 bases of the junction left unmatched. In germline, CDR1 is SQVTM, CDR2 ANQGSEA. The CDR3 sequence is 14 residues long. The CDR3 DNA sequence: TGCAGCGTTGATAACAGGGGTCACACCGGGGAGCTGTTTTTT. This codes for CSVDNRGHTGELFF.

Only a few counts were recorded for this clone. The V and J genes are TRBV30 and TRBJ2-2; D gene uncertain. Deletions cut 2 bases from V and 0 bases from J, with 7 bases between. Germline V gene sequence: CDR1 GTSNPN, CDR2 SVGIG (reference sequence). This CDR3 region has 14 residues. CDR3 DNA sequence: TGTGCCTGGAGTATCCAGACGAACACCGGGGAGCTGTTTTTT. It codes for CAWSIQTNTGELFF.

This chain uses TRBV6-6 with TRBJ2-5, with D perhaps matching TRBD1 (6 bases). The CDR3 length is 15 residues. Germline assignment: CDR1 MNHNY and CDR2 SVGAGI (reference sequence). Between the trimmed V and J ends, which lost 2 bases and 5 bases, there was a span of 15 bases. The CDR3 loop reads CASSYQTGSGETQYF. The CDR3 DNA follows: TGTGCCAGCAGTTACCAAACAGGGTCAGGGGAGACCCAGTACTTC.

This clone was detected a few times. The V and J genes are TRBV29-1 and TRBJ2-7; 8 bases agree with TRBD1. The CDR3 is 13 residues long. The germline CDR1 and CDR2 sequences are SQVTM and ANQGSEA. J was trimmed by 5 bases and V by 7 bases; bases with no gene match: 10. CDR3 DNA sequence: TGCAGCGCCGGGACAGGCAGGTTCGACGAGCAGTACTTC. Translated: CSAGTGRFDEQYF.

This clone was found a few times. This chain connects TRBV2 to TRBJ2-1; 7 bases are a match to TRBD1. The CDR3 extends over 12 amino acids. Trimming took 8 bases from V and 4 from J; bases not matched to a gene: 2. Germline CDR1 and CDR2: SNHLY and FYNNEI. CDR3 nucleotides: TGTGCCAGCGAGGGACAGTACAATGAGCAGTTCTTC. Translating gives CASEGQYNEQFF.

The chain links TRBV5-4 to TRBJ2-4; 7 bases agree with TRBD1. Germline CDR1 and CDR2: SGHNT and YYREEE (reference sequence). The CDR3 is made up of 13 amino acids. Trimming removed 4 bases from V and 7 bases from J; junction bases left unmatched: 5. CDR3 protein: CASSPARGNIQYF. The CDR3 nucleotides read TGTGCCAGCAGCCCGGCCAGGGGGAACATTCAGTACTTC.

This clone was counted a few times. The chain has TRBV29-1 and TRBJ2-1, with 11 bases lining up with TRBD2. The V gene's germline CDR1 is SQVTM and CDR2 ANQGSEA. V lost 7 bases, J lost 2 bases, and 4 bases stayed unmatched. The CDR3 runs to 14 residues. The CDR3 region is CSAGTSGPYNEQFF. CDR3 DNA sequence: TGCAGCGCCGGGACTAGCGGACCCTACAATGAGCAGTTCTTC.

V and J are TRBV6-1 and TRBJ1-5; the D gene is possibly TRBD1 (6 bases). V shed 5 bases and J shed 5 bases, with 13 bases lying between them. The CDR3 has 14 amino acids. CDR1 MNHNS and CDR2 SASEGT come from the germline V gene. As DNA, the CDR3 is TGTGCCAGCAGTCAAAGGACAGTAGATCAGCCCCAGCATTTT. Translated, it gives CASSQRTVDQPQHF.

The rearrangement joins TRBV29-1 to TRBJ1-2; maybe TRBD1 (5 bases). The CDR3 totals 13 residues. Trimming shortened V by 6 bases and J by 8 bases, and 19 bases separated the two germline ends. In germline, CDR1 is SQVTM, CDR2 ANQGSEA. The CDR3 reads CSVAPMGTGGYTF. The CDR3 DNA sequence: TGCAGCGTGGCCCCTATGGGGACCGGCGGCTACACCTTC.

The chain has TRBV12-5 and TRBJ1-2; D is ambiguous. The CDR3 contains 12 residues. V lost 6 bases to trimming and J lost 6 bases, with 11 bases between them. The germline V gene has CDR1 LGHNT and CDR2 FRNRAP. As DNA, the CDR3 is TGTGCTAGTGGCCCCGACGGGGATGGCTACACCTTC. Translation gives CASGPDGDGYTF.

The chain links TRBV23-1 to TRBJ2-6; D is unresolved. TRBV23-1 is classed as an ORF, of uncertain function. Trimming left V 0 bases short and J 6 bases short, with 21 bases between. The length of the CDR3 is 19 residues. The CDR3 DNA is TGCGCCAGCAGTCAATCTACGGTCGGCAGTATGCCCGTGGCCAACGTCCTGACTTTC. Translating it yields CASSQSTVGSMPVANVLTF.

The chain links TRBV13 to TRBJ2-7; 9 nucleotides align to TRBD2. V lost 4 bases to trimming and J lost 3 bases; unmatched junction nucleotides: 4. The CDR3 length is 14 residues. CDR1 and CDR2 (germline): PRHDT, FYEKMQ (reference sequence). CDR3 DNA sequence: TGTGCCAGCAGCTCCGGGACTAGCTACTACGAGCAGTACTTC. This sequence encodes CASSSGTSYYEQYF.

This clone was recorded a few times. V gene TRBV29-1 combines with J gene TRBJ2-7; 8 bases fit TRBD2. Germline CDR1 reads SQVTM; CDR2 reads ANQGSEA. The CDR3 is 13 amino acids. The V and J ends lost 7 bases and 7 bases, in that order; junction bases with no gene match: 12. DNA for the CDR3: TGCAGCGGGGGAGGCGGGAGGACGGGAGAGCAGTACTTC. Its translation: CSGGGGRTGEQYF.

This rearrangement joins TRBV29-1 to TRBJ2-7; 9 bases line up with TRBD1. The CDR3 loop spans 12 amino acids. V was clipped by 7 bases and J by 5 bases; unmatched bases: 6. Germline loops: CDR1 SQVTM, CDR2 ANQGSEA. The CDR3 protein is CSARDRDDEQYF. The CDR3 DNA is TGCAGCGCCCGGGACAGGGATGACGAGCAGTACTTC.

This clone was counted a few times. The chain joins TRBV30 to TRBJ2-1; 8 nucleotides line up with TRBD1. The junction had 3 bases not matched to a gene; V was cut back by 7 bases and J by 7 bases. This CDR3 is built from 11 residues. Germline V gene lookup returns CDR1 GTSNPN and CDR2 SVGIG (reference sequence). The CDR3 sequence: CASQGANEQFF. DNA for the CDR3: TGTGCCTCTCAGGGGGCTAATGAGCAGTTCTTC.

This clone came up a few times. V usage is TRBV29-1 and J usage is TRBJ2-1, with 10 bases aligning to TRBD2. CDR1 SQVTM and CDR2 ANQGSEA come from the germline V gene. The CDR3 covers 14 residues. V lost 5 bases, J lost 4 bases, and 5 bases stayed unmatched. Written as DNA, the CDR3 is TGCAGCGTTCCGGGACTAGCGAATTACAATGAGCAGTTCTTC. This translates into CSVPGLANYNEQFF.

The V and J genes are TRBV7-9 and TRBJ2-1, with a weak D call TRBD2 (5 bases). Germline CDR1 and CDR2: SEHNR and FQNEAQ (reference sequence). With 3 bases removed from V and 7 bases from J, the gap between germline ends came to 13 bases. This CDR3 has 14 residues. For the CDR3, the DNA is TGTGCCAGCAGCTTGGTACTAGGTCTTAATGAGCAGTTCTTC. Translating it yields CASSLVLGLNEQFF.

The chain has TRBV2 and TRBJ2-4; 8 nucleotides align to TRBD2. The CDR3 runs to 13 residues. The junction had 7 bases not matched to a gene; V was cut back by 7 bases and J by 8 bases. Germline lookup yields CDR1 SNHLY and CDR2 FYNNEI. CDR3 region: CASTREGPYIQYF. DNA of the CDR3: TGTGCCAGCACCCGGGAGGGGCCGTACATTCAGTACTTC. The whole variable domain, filled in from reference TRBV2 and TRBJ2-4, reads EPEVTQTPSHQVTQMGQEVILRCVPISNHLYFYWYRQILGQKVEFLVSFYNNEISEKSEIFDDQFSVERPDGSNFTLKIRSTKLEDSAMYFCASTREGPYIQYFGAGTRLSVL.

The chain carries TRBV14 and TRBJ2-5; 10 bases agree with TRBD2. Trimming took 0 bases from V and 4 from J; bases not matched to a gene: 8. CDR3 size: 17 residues. Germline V gene data show CDR1 as SGHDN and CDR2 as FVKESK. The CDR3 region has the DNA TGTGCCAGCAGCCAAGAAAATAGCGGGAGGTTCTCAGAGACCCAGTACTTC. Translation: CASSQENSGRFSETQYF.

This rearrangement joins TRBV25-1 to TRBJ2-5, with a weak D call TRBD2 (6 bases). CDR1 and CDR2 from the germline V gene are MGHDK and SYGVNS. This CDR3 contains 11 residues. Trimming shortened V by 8 bases and J by 5 bases, and 9 bases separated the two germline ends. CDR3 DNA: TGTGCCAGCTCTCTAGCGGAGACCCAGTACTTC. It yields the protein CASSLAETQYF.

The chain carries TRBV20-1 and TRBJ1-2, with TRBD1 identical over 7 bases. The V and J ends lost 6 bases and 6 bases, in that order; junction bases with no gene match: 4. The CDR3 is 11 amino acids. Germline CDR1 DFQATT, CDR2 SNEGSKA (reference sequence). In DNA form, the CDR3 reads TGCAGTGCATGGACAGGTGATGGCTACACCTTC. This codes for CSAWTGDGYTF.

This clone has only a few counts. Other DNA sequences from this sample encode an identical CDR3 as well. The rearrangement uses TRBV11-2 and TRBJ2-3; the D is unclear. CDR1 is SGHAT, CDR2 FQNNGV, per germline. The germline V and J ends were trimmed by 1 base and 3 bases, with 5 bases remaining between them. The CDR3 is 13 amino acids. CDR3 in DNA: TGTGCCAGCAGCTTAGGTCCGACAGATACGCAGTATTTT. Protein product: CASSLGPTDTQYF.

This clone was counted only a few times. Only one base separates this from a far larger clonotype, so it likely reflects a read error. At the DNA level, this CDR3 is encoded by other sequences in the same sample as well. The chain is built from TRBV5-1 and TRBJ1-1; D not resolved. The V gene's germline CDR1 is SGHRS and CDR2 YFSETQ. The CDR3 has 12 amino acids. V was cut by 2 bases and J by 4 bases, with 6 bases left in between. The DNA of the CDR3 is TGCGCCAGCAGCTTCGGAACCACTGAAGCTTTCTTT. Its protein product is CASSFGTTEAFF.

This clone was observed at least ten times. The chain combines TRBV11-2 with TRBJ2-3; possible D gene TRBD2, 5 bases. Trimming took off 1 base at V and 0 bases at J, with 8 bases between the two ends. This CDR3 has 15 residues. Per germline, CDR1 SGHAT and CDR2 FQNNGV. The CDR3 coding sequence is TGTGCCAGCAGCTTAGTTGGGGAGAGCACAGATACGCAGTATTTT. Translation gives CASSLVGESTDTQYF.

The chain uses TRBV7-9 and TRBJ2-7; TRBD2 matches at 7 bases. V was clipped by 2 bases and J by 2 bases; unmatched bases: 6. Looked up from germline, CDR1 is SEHNR and CDR2 is FQNEAQ (reference sequence). CDR3 size: 15 residues. CDR3 loop: CASSLSGAGPYEQYF. The DNA for the CDR3 is TGTGCCAGCAGCTTATCCGGAGCGGGGCCCTACGAGCAGTACTTC.

This chain uses TRBV15 with TRBJ2-6; the D gene is possibly TRBD1 (5 bases). Per the germline V gene, CDR1 is LNHNV and CDR2 is YYDKDF (reference sequence). This CDR3 is 16 amino acids long. V was trimmed by 4 bases and J by 0 bases, leaving 10 bases between them. Written as DNA, the CDR3 is TGTGCCACCAGCAAAGCCAGGGACTCTGGGGCCAACGTCCTGACTTTC. The encoded protein is CATSKARDSGANVLTF.

The gene calls are TRBV2 and TRBJ2-1; D perhaps matches TRBD2 (5 bases). Trimming removed 3 bases from V and 9 bases from J, with 9 bases in between. The CDR3 totals 12 residues. Germline V lookup: CDR1 SNHLY, CDR2 FYNNEI. CDR3 amino acids: CASSEEGSEQFF. The CDR3 DNA follows: TGTGCCAGCAGTGAGGAAGGGAGTGAGCAGTTCTTC.